Sequencing of this T cell receptor (beta chain) was carried out in a study of memory CD4+ T cells and cytomegalovirus serostatus. General observations from the study: Of 150 to 200 reported CMV TCRbeta sequences, 60 to 85 were found in memory CD4+ repertoires.

The sort gate was single viable CD3+CD4+CD8-CD45RO+ cells for memory CD4+ T cells. After thawing, CD4+ T cells were positively selected. Profiled with immunoSEQ multiplex PCR; TCRdb holds only in-frame clones, not every one. This sample has 35,000 to 50,000 clones, with roughly 79% found just once. Per germline, CDR1 SGHAT and CDR2 FQDESV (reference sequence). The length of the CDR3 is 15 residues. Deletions cut 1 base from V and 9 bases from J, with 16 bases between. Concerning this clone itself: Its antigen remains unknown.

This TCR was sampled from an adult in good health and CMV-seronegative. Source material: memory CD4+ T cells from blood. The chain links TRBV11-1 to TRBJ2-1; no definite D call. The CDR3 DNA reads as TGTGCCAGCAGCTTAGAAGGCCGCTTTTATGTTGAGCAGTTCTTC. Encoded protein: CASSLEGRFYVEQFF.